The rows below give T cell receptor beta chains drawn from one sample of a study. From the RT-PCR reads, TCRdb called clonotypes with MiXCR, one entry per CDR3 protein. Of about 700,000 distinct CDR3 sequences listed, around 14% are singletons. The material sequenced was memory CD4+ T cells from blood. These receptors were taken from a female donor in good health, serving as a healthy control. Both conserved end residues are part of each CDR3. Fields, in order: V gene, D gene, clone size, J gene, CDR3 DNA, CDR3 protein. The D gene is left open where the match is weak. Part of the rows lack a size; the others show once, few, many or a class for expanded clones.

TRBV7-2	.	few	TRBJ1-2	TGTGCCAGCAGCCGTCAGGGGCGAGGCTACACCTTC	CASSRQGRGYTF
TRBV12-3/TRBV12-4	TRBD1	many	TRBJ1-2	TGTGCCAGCAGTTTCGGACAGGCACGCTATGGCTACACCTTC	CASSFGQARYGYTF
TRBV6-5	TRBD1	.	TRBJ1-2	TGTGCCAGCAGTATAGGTGGATGGGACAGCAACTATGGCTACACCTTC	CASSIGGWDSNYGYTF
TRBV20-1	.	few	TRBJ1-4	TGCAGTGCTAGAGATCGTAGGGGGGCTGAAAAACTGTTTTTT	CSARDRRGAEKLFF
TRBV20-1	.	.	TRBJ1-2	TGCAGTGCTGAGGGTGCGGAGGCCTATGGCTGCACCTTC	CSAEGAEAYGCTF
TRBV20-1	.	few	TRBJ2-5	TGCAGTGTTCCCAGGAGGGGGCAAGAGACCCAGTACTTC	CSVPRRGQETQYF
TRBV7-9	.	few	TRBJ2-5	TGTGCCAGCAGCCCGTGGACAGCCCAAGAGACCCAGTACTTC	CASSPWTAQETQYF
TRBV28	.	few	TRBJ2-3	TGTGCCAGCAGCCCTCAAAGGACATTGGCTACGCAGTATTTT	CASSPQRTLATQYF
TRBV5-5	.	few	TRBJ2-7	TGTGCCAGCAGTTCCGGGCCAGGGGCTTCCTACGAGCAGTACTTC	CASSSGPGASYEQYF
TRBV5-1	TRBD1	.	TRBJ1-2	TGCGCCAGCAGCCCGATGGGGACAGGCCTTAACTATGGCTACACCTTC	CASSPMGTGLNYGYTF
TRBV20-1	.	many	TRBJ1-2	TGCAGTGCTAGTACGGTTCAGGACTTCTATGGCTACACCTTC	CSASTVQDFYGYTF